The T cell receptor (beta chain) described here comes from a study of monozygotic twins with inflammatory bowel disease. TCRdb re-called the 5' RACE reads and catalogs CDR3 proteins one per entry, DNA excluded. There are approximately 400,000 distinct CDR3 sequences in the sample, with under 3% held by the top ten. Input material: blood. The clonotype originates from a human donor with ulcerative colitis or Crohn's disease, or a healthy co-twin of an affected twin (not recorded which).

The CDR3 loop is CASSFGGANVLTF. V and J are TRBV27 and TRBJ2-6. CDR3 length equals 13 residues. Germline values: CDR1 MNHEY, CDR2 SMNVEV (reference sequence).